The clone carrying this TCR beta chain was seen a single time. These data originate in a study of blood T cell repertoires in COVID-19. The wider study: Specimens from acute and convalescent COVID-19 originated in the United States, Italy and Spain. T cells, B-cell-depleted T cells, or PBMCs provided the cDNA or gDNA that served as material.

In the authors' workflow: Estimates of nucleated cell counts were drawn from the amplification of reference gene primers. Method: immunoSEQ multiplex PCR; TCRdb's copy keeps in-frame clones and lacks some. The DNA gave D and trimming, while V, J and clone size come from that table. Found here are tens of thousands of clones, around 93% of them singletons; the top ten hold 3.1%. The CDR3 covers 12 residues. J was trimmed by 8 bases and V by 6 bases; bases with no gene match: 2. The chain combines TRBV12-3 or TRBV12-4 with TRBJ1-2; 11 bases agree with TRBD1. The sequenced sample consisted of peripheral blood. The clonotype originates from a man over 45 with acute or convalescent COVID-19. The CDR3 bases are TGTGCCAGCAGGGGGACAGGGGGAGGCTACACCTTC. It codes for CASRGTGGGYTF.